The following is a TCR beta chain sequence with its context. The antigen is not known. J was trimmed by 5 bases and V by 4 bases; bases with no gene match: 10. The CDR3 is 15 residues long. In germline, CDR1 is SGHRS, CDR2 YFSETQ. These data belong to a study of T-cell reconstitution after alpha-beta-depleted transplantation in children. Whole-study results and caveats: The main origin of T-cell counts and diversity one year after transplant was newly produced T cells.

For TCRbeta, the library was prepared with unique molecular identifiers. One entry per CDR3 protein, called by TCRdb with MiXCR from the PCR reads. Found here are about 980,000 distinct CDR3 sequences, 25% to 35% of them singletons; the top ten hold about 28%. Sequenced material: PBMCs, mostly from graft donor cells, taken 360 days after TCRalphabeta/CD19-depleted stem cell transplant. The V gene is TRBV5-1, the J gene TRBJ1-2, with 8 positions matching TRBD1. This clonotype originated in a boy younger than two who had a stem cell transplant for SCID, so the T cells may come from the graft donor. As DNA, the CDR3 is TGCGCCAGCAGCCCGACGACAGGGGTTCGTTATGGCTACACCTTC. This gives the protein CASSPTTGVRYGYTF.